This T cell receptor (beta chain) came from a study of blood T cell repertoires in COVID-19. The V gene end was trimmed by 5 bases and the J gene end by 4 bases; junction bases not matched to a gene: 10. The germline CDR1 and CDR2 sequences are SGHAT and FQNNGV. CDR3 length: 16 residues. Produced via immunoSEQ multiplex PCR; TCRdb's table is partial and in-frame only. The table shows some 55,000 clones, with 90% occurring only once. J is TRBJ1-3 and V is TRBV11-2; 8 positions match TRBD1. Material: peripheral blood. The receptor was derived from a woman aged 40 to 50 with active COVID-19. CDR3 region: CASSPQGASSGNTIYF. CDR3 DNA: TGTGCCAGCAGCCCTCAGGGGGCGTCGTCGGGAAACACCATATATTTT.